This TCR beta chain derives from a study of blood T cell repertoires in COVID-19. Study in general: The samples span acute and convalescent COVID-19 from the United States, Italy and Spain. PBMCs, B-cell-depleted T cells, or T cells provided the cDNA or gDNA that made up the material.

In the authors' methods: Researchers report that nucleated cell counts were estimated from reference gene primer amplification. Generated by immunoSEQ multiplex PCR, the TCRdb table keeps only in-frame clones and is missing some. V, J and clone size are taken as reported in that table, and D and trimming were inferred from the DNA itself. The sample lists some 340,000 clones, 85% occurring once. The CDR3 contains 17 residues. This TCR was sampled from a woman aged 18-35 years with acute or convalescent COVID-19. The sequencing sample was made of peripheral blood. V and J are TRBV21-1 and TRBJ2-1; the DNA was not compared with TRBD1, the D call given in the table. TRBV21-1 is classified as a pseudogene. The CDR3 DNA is TGTGCCAGCAGCAAAGTACGGTTCGGGACAGGGGGCAATGAGCAGTTCTTC. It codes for CASSKVRFGTGGNEQFF.